This T cell receptor (beta chain) stems from a study of blood T cell repertoires in COVID-19. About the research overall: The samples span acute and convalescent COVID-19 from the United States, Italy and Spain.

Sequencing used immunoSEQ multiplex PCR; TCRdb keeps in-frame clones, though not all of them. The data show fewer than 100,000 clones, roughly three quarters seen once. Germline assignment: CDR1 SGHDT and CDR2 YYEEEE. This CDR3 spans 14 amino acids. V was pared by 3 bases and J by 4 bases, with 4 bases of the junction left unmatched. This chain connects TRBV5-6 to TRBJ1-5; 7 positions match TRBD1. The sample comprised peripheral blood. The receptor's source is a human donor in a cohort sampled during active COVID-19. The DNA for the CDR3 is TGTGCCAGCAGCTCTCTGACAGGGAATCAGCCCCAGCATTTT. Its protein product is CASSSLTGNQPQHF.